What follows are 10 T cell receptor beta chains derived from one specimen sequenced in a study of shared clonotypes between healthy human individuals. Libraries were prepared by immunoSEQ multiplex PCR; TCRdb keeps only in-frame clonotypes and omits some of them. The data contain about 2,200,000 clones, under 95% of them singletons. Only CD45RO-negative cells positively selected for CCR7 counted as naive CD8 cells, so terminally differentiated effector memory CD45RA+ cells were excluded. Sequencing used naive CD8+ T cells from PBMCs. The receptors stem from a man aged 18 to 29 in good health. Some clones in this sample may be carry-over from other donors' samples.

J is TRBJ2-7 and V is TRBV28, with 9 bases lining up with TRBD2. CDR3 length: 20 residues. Germline V gene sequence: CDR1 MDHEN, CDR2 SYDVKM. V dropped 8 bases and J dropped 5; count of bases not matched to a gene: 28. The DNA of the CDR3 is TGTGCCAGCCGCCGCCAGGGACTAGCACCAAGCTCGTTTAACCACCACGAGCAGTACTTC. Its protein is CASRRQGLAPSSFNHHEQYF.

J is TRBJ2-7 and V is TRBV10-3; tentatively, D is TRBD2 (5 bases). The CDR3 spans 13 residues. The V end was cut by 1 base, the J end by 5 bases, with 9 bases between. Germline CDR1 reads ENHRY; CDR2 reads SYGVKD. The CDR3 loop is CAISEFPGDEQYF. For the CDR3, the DNA is TGTGCCATCAGTGAGTTCCCCGGGGACGAGCAGTACTTC.

This clone has just one count. The rearrangement joins TRBV11-2 to TRBJ2-7; D remains unclear. V dropped 3 bases and J dropped 7 bases, with 22 bases sitting between them. CDR3 length: 16 residues. Germline CDR1 SGHAT, CDR2 FQNNGV. The CDR3 region is CASSFLYGPTTGEQYF. Written as DNA, the CDR3 is TGTGCCAGCAGCTTTTTATATGGTCCCACAACCGGGGAGCAGTACTTC.

The count of this clone is one. This chain links TRBV19 with TRBJ2-2; D perhaps matches TRBD1 (5 bases). This CDR3 contains 14 residues. The V gene's germline CDR1 is LNHDA and CDR2 SQIVND (reference sequence). Trimming pared 2 bases from V and 5 bases from J, leaving 9 bases between. This CDR3 is CASSIIKGTGELFF. The CDR3 DNA reads as TGTGCCAGTAGTATAATCAAGGGGACCGGGGAGCTGTTTTTT.

The chain joins TRBV20-1 to TRBJ2-3; no reliable D call. V lost 5 bases and J lost 5, with 5 bases in between. The CDR3 totals 10 residues. Germline V gene lookup returns CDR1 DFQATT and CDR2 SNEGSKA (reference sequence). The CDR3 DNA reads TGCAGTGCTCCAGGAGATACGCAGTATTTT. Its translation: CSAPGDTQYF.

The chain's CDR3 is CSVMGTSSGSAETQYF. In nucleotides, the CDR3 is TGCAGCGTGATGGGGACCTCTAGCGGGAGTGCTGAGACCCAGTACTTC. The V and J genes are TRBV29-1 and TRBJ2-5, with 10 bases aligning to TRBD2. The CDR3 sequence is 16 residues long. The J segment lost 5 bases and the V segment lost 6 bases, leaving 15 bases of the junction unmatched. Per germline, CDR1 SQVTM and CDR2 ANQGSEA. Using reference TRBV29-1 and TRBJ2-5 for the parts outside the CDR3, the full variable domain is SAVISQKPSRDICQRGTSLTIQCQVDSQVTMMFWYRQQPGQSLTLIATANQGSEATYESGFVIDKFPISRPNLTFSTLTVSNMSPEDSSIYLCSVMGTSSGSAETQYFGPGTRLLVL.

The genes are TRBV18 and TRBJ2-5, with D perhaps TRBD2 (6 bases). The length of the CDR3 is 16 residues. Per the germline V gene, CDR1 is KGHSH and CDR2 is LQKENI. Trimming left V 3 bases short and J 4 bases short, with 18 bases between. CDR3 residues: CASSPVGGSELETQYF. CDR3 nucleotides: TGTGCCAGCTCACCGGTTGGAGGGAGCGAGTTAGAGACCCAGTACTTC.

The V gene is TRBV6-4, the J gene TRBJ1-2; 8 bases fit TRBD1. Germline lookup yields CDR1 MRHNA and CDR2 SNTAGT. Trimming cost V 6 bases and J 7 bases; bases outside gene matches: 13. This CDR3 is 15 amino acids long. The CDR3 bases are TGTGCCAGCAGGGGGACCGGGACAGGCCTGTCTGGCTACACCTTC. It codes for CASRGTGTGLSGYTF.

This clone showed up just once. The sample carries other DNA sequences with the same CDR3. This rearrangement joins TRBV6-5 to TRBJ2-1; D might be TRBD2 (6 bases). The CDR3 covers 13 residues. V was pared by 2 bases and J by 6 bases, with 8 bases between. The V gene's germline CDR1 is MNHEY and CDR2 SVGAGI. The CDR3 bases are TGTGCCAGCAGTTACCCGGAGGGCAATGAGCAGTTCTTC. Translation: CASSYPEGNEQFF.

This clone was counted only a few times. The chain has TRBV4-1 and TRBJ1-2; D is perhaps TRBD1 (6 bases). There are 15 residues in the CDR3. Trimming took 1 base from V and 4 from J, leaving 13 bases between them. Germline assignment: CDR1 MGHRA and CDR2 YSYEKL. The CDR3 sequence: CASSQASGAVYGYTF. In DNA form, the CDR3 reads TGCGCCAGCAGCCAAGCCTCAGGGGCGGTCTATGGCTACACCTTC.